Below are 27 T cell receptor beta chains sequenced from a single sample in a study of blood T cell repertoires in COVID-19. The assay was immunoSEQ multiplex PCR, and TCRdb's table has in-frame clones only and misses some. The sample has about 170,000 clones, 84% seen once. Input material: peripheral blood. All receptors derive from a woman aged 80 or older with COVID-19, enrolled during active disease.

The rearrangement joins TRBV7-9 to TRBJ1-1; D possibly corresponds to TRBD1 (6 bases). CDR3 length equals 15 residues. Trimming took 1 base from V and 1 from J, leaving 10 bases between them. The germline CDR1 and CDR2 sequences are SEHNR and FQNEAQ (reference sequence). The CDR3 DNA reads TGTGCCAGCAGCTTAGTAGGGACATGGAACACTGAAGCTTTCTTT. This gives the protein CASSLVGTWNTEAFF.

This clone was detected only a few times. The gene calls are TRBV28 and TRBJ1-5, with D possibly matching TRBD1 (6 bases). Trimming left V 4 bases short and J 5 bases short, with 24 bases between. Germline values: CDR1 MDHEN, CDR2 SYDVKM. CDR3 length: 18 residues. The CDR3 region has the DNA TGTGCCAGCAGTTGGGGGGGCACCTGGGGGCTCGTCGATCAGCCCCAGCATTTT. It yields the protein CASSWGGTWGLVDQPQHF.

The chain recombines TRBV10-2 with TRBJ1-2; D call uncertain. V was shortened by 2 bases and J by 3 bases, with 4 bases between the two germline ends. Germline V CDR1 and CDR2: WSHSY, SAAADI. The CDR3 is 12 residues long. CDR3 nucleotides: TGCGCCAGCAGTGAGGGAGACTATGGCTACACCTTC. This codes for CASSEGDYGYTF.

The CDR3 here is CASSPLGTGSNQPQHF. CDR3 coding DNA: TGTGCCAGCTCACCATTAGGGACAGGGTCCAATCAGCCCCAGCATTTT. The V and J genes are TRBV18 and TRBJ1-5; 9 bases fit TRBD1. With 2 bases clipped from V and 3 bases from J, the junction kept 5 bases outside the gene matches. Germline assignment: CDR1 KGHSH and CDR2 LQKENI. CDR3 length equals 16 residues.

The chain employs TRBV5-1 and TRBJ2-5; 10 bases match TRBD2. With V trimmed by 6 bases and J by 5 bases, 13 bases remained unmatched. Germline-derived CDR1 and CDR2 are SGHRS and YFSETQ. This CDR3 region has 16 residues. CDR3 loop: CASMDPSGSSWETQYF. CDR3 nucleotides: TGCGCCAGCATGGATCCTAGCGGGAGTAGTTGGGAGACCCAGTACTTC.

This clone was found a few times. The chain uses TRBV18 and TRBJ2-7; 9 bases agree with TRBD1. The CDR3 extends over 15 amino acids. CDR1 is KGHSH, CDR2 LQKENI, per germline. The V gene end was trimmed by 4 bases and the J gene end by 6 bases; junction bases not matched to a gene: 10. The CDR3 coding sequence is TGTGCCAGCTCACGTGCCGGGACAGGGTTGGGCGAGCAGTACTTC. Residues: CASSRAGTGLGEQYF.

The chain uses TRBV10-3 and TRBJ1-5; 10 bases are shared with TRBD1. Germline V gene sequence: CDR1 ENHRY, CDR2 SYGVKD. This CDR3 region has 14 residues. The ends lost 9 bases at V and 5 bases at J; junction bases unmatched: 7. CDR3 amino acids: CAIGQGGYDQPQHF. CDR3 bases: TGTGCCATAGGACAGGGGGGATATGATCAGCCCCAGCATTTT.

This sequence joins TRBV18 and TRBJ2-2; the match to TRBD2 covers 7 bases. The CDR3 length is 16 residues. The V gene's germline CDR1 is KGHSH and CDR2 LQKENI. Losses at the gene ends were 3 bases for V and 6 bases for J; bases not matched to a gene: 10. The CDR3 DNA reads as TGTGCCAGCTCACCTTTGTCTAGCGGAGACCCCGGGGAGCTGTTTTTT. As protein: CASSPLSSGDPGELFF.

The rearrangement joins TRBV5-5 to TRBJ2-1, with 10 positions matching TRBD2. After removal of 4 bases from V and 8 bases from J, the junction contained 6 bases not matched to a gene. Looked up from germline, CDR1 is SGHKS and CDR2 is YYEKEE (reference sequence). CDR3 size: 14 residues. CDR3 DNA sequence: TGTGCCAGCAGCGCCGGGACTAGCGTCTATGAGCAGTTCTTC. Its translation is CASSAGTSVYEQFF.

The CDR3 is CSVTGVGEKLFF. CDR3 bases: TGCAGCGTTACGGGGGTAGGGGAAAAACTGTTTTTT. V is TRBV29-1 and J is TRBJ1-4; D may be TRBD1 (5 bases). The CDR3 covers 12 residues. Germline CDR1 is SQVTM and CDR2 is ANQGSEA. Deletions cut 5 bases from V and 8 bases from J, with 12 bases between.

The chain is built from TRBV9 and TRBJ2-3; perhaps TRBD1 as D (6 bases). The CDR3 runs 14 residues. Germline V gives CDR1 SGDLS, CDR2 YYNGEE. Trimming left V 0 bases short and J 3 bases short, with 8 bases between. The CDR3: CASSVAQGTDTQYF. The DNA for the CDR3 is TGTGCCAGCAGCGTAGCCCAGGGGACAGATACGCAGTATTTT.

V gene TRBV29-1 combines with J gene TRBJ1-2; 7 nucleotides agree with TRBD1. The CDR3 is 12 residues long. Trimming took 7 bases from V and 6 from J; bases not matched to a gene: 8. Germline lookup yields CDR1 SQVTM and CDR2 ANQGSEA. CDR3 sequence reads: CSAQGEKDGYTF. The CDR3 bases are TGCAGCGCCCAGGGGGAAAAGGATGGCTACACCTTC.

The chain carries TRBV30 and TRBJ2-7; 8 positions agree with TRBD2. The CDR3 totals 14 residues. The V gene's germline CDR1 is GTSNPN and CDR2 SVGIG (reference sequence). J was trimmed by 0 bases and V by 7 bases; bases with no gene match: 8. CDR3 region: CAFELAVSSYEQYF. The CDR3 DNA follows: TGTGCCTTTGAACTAGCGGTGAGCTCCTACGAGCAGTACTTC.

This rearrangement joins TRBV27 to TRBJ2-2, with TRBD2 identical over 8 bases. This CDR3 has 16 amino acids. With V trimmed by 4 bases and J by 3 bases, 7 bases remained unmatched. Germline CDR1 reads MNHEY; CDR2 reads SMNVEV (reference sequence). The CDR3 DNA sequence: TGTGCCAGCAGTTACGGGACTAGTCTTTACACCGGGGAGCTGTTTTTT. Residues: CASSYGTSLYTGELFF.

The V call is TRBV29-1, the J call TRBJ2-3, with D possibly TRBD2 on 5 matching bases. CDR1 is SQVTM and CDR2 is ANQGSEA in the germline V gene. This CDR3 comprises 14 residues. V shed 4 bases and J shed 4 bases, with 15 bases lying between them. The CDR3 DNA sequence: TGCAGCGTTGGGTCTAGCACCGCCTCAGATACGCAGTATTTT. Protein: CSVGSSTASDTQYF.

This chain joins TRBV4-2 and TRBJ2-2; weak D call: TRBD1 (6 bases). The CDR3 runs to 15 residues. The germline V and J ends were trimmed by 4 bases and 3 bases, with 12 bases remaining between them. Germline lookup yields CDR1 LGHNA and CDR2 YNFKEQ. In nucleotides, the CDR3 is TGTGCCAGCAGCCGAGAAGGACAGTACACCGGGGAGCTGTTTTTT. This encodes CASSREGQYTGELFF.

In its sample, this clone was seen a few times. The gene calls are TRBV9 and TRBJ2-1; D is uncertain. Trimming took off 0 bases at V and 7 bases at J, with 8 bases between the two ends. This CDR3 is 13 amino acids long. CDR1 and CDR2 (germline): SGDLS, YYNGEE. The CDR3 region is CASSVAPHNEQFF. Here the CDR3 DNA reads TGTGCCAGCAGCGTAGCCCCACATAATGAGCAGTTCTTC.

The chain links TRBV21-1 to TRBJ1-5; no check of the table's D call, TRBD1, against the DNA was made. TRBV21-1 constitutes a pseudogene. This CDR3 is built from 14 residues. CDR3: CASSVTGGGQPQHF. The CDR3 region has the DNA TGTGCCAGCAGCGTTACAGGGGGAGGTCAGCCCCAGCATTTT.

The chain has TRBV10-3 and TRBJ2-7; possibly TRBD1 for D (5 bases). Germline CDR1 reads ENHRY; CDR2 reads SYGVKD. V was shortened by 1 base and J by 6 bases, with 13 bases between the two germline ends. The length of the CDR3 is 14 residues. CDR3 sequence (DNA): TGTGCCATCAGTGAGTTACAGGCCGTCGGCGAGCAGTACTTC. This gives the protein CAISELQAVGEQYF.

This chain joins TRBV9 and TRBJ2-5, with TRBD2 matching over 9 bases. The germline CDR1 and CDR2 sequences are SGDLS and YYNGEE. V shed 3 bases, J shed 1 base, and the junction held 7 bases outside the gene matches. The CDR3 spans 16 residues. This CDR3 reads CASSGPLSGSQETQYF. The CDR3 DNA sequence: TGTGCCAGCAGCGGACCCCTTAGCGGGAGCCAAGAGACCCAGTACTTC.

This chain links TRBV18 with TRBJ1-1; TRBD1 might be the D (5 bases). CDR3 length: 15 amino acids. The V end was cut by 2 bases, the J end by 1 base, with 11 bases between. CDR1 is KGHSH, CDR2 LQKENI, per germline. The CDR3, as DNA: TGTGCCAGCTCACCAGGGGGGGGACCGAACACTGAAGCTTTCTTT. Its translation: CASSPGGGPNTEAFF.

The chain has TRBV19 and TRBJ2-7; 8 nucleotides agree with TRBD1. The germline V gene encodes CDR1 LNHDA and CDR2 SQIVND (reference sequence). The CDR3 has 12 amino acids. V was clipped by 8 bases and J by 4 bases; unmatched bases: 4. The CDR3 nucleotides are TGTGCCAGTGGGCAGGGGGCGTACGAGCAGTACTTC. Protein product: CASGQGAYEQYF.

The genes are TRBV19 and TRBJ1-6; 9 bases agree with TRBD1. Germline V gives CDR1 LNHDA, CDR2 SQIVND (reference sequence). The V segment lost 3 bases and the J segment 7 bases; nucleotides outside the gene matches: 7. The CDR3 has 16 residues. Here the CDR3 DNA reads TGTGCCAGTAGTATTCATATTGGACAGGGGAATTCACCCCTCCACTTT. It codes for CASSIHIGQGNSPLHF. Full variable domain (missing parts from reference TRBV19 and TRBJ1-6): DGGITQSPKYLFRKEGQNVTLSCEQNLNHDAMYWYRQDPGQGLRLIYYSQIVNDFQKGDIAEGYSVSREKKESFPLTVTSAQKNPTAFYLCASSIHIGQGNSPLHFGNGTRLTVT.

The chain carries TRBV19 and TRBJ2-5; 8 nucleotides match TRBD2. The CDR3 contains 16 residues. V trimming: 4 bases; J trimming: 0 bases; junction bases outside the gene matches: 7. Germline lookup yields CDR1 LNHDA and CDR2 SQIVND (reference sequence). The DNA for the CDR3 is TGTGCCAGTAGTAGCCTGGCGGGAGGTGACCAAGAGACCCAGTACTTC. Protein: CASSSLAGGDQETQYF.

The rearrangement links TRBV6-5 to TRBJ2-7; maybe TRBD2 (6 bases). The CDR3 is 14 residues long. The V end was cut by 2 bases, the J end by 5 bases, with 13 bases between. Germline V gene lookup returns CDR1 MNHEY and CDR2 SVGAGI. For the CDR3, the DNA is TGTGCCAGCAGTTACGGCAGCGGGTTCGACGAGCAGTACTTC. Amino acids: CASSYGSGFDEQYF.

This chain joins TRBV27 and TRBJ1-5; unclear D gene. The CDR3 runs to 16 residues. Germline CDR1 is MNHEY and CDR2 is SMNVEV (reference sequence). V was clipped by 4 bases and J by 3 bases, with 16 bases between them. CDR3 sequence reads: CASSSRGGLPNQPQHF. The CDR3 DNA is TGTGCCAGCAGTTCCCGTGGAGGGCTCCCCAATCAGCCCCAGCATTTT.

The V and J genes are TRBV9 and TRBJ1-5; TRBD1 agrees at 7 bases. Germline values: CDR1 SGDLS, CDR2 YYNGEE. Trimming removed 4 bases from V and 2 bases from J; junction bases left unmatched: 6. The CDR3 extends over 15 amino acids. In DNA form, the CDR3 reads TGTGCCAGCAGCCCGACAGGGTACCGCAATCAGCCCCAGCATTTT. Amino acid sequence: CASSPTGYRNQPQHF.